This T cell receptor (beta chain) came from a study of neurological immune-mediated disorders. Broader study findings: None of the CDR3 amino acid sequences found in expanded clones was shared across subjects. This suggests that the TCR-beta repertoires were private in all groups.

Unsorted libraries used 2 million PBMCs kept at -80 degrees C. This clonotype appeared a few times. Its antigen remains unknown. Relative to the germline gene, one junction end is altered; a read error may explain this. MiXCR was run by TCRdb on the 5' RACE reads, yielding one entry per CDR3 protein. This table holds tens of thousands of distinct CDR3 sequences, approximately 5% found once. The CDR3 consists of 14 residues. Germline CDR1 reads SGHRS; CDR2 reads YFSETQ. This chain connects TRBV5-1 to TRBJ1-2; perhaps TRBD1 as D (6 bases). The sequence came from a woman aged 30 to 39 with multiple sclerosis. Sequenced: PBMCs. The CDR3 sequence: CVSSTAPGGGGYTF. The CDR3 DNA follows: TGCGTCAGCAGCACGGCCCCGGGGGGCGGAGGCTACACCTTC.